A selection of T cell receptor beta chains follows, all from one sample in a study of T cell responses to AZD1222 COVID-19 vaccine. The table came from immunoSEQ multiplex PCR; TCRdb's copy has only in-frame clones and leaves some out. The data show approximately 100,000 clones, approximately 87% seen once. The sequenced sample was peripheral blood, obtained on day 0 of AZD1222 vaccination. Receptors originate from an adult in good health. Both conserved end residues are part of each CDR3. Fields, in order: V gene, J gene, D gene, clone size, CDR3 DNA, CDR3 protein. A D gene is named only where the DNA matches it firmly. A row's size may be missing; if present it is once, few, many or a size class.

>TRBV7-3|TRBJ1-2|-|once
TGTGCCAGCAGCTTGGGAGGGAACTATGGCTACACCTTC
CASSLGGNYGYTF
>TRBV9|TRBJ1-3|-|once
TGTGCCAGCAGCGACCCTAGACGCTCTGGAAACACCATATATTTT
CASSDPRRSGNTIYF
>TRBV4-2|TRBJ2-5|-|-
TGTGCCAGCAGCCCCGGAATTAGGGGCGGAAAGGGCGAGACCCAGTACTTC
CASSPGIRGGKGETQYF
>TRBV7-2|TRBJ1-4|TRBD1|-
TGTGCCAGCAGCTCCCAGGGGGGCCTTAATGAAAAACTGTTTTTT
CASSSQGGLNEKLFF
>TRBV21-1|TRBJ2-5|-|-
TGTGCCAGCCTCTCGGGGGAGACCCAGTACTTC
CASLSGETQYF
>TRBV12-3/TRBV12-4|TRBJ1-2|-|once
TGTGCCAGCAGTCCAGATAACGGCCATGGCTACACCTTC
CASSPDNGHGYTF
>TRBV7-9|TRBJ1-2|TRBD1|-
TGTGCCAGCAGCCCCGGACAGGGGGCCTATGGCTACACCTTC
CASSPGQGAYGYTF
>TRBV13|TRBJ2-7|-|-
TGTGCCAGCAGCTTAATGGGAATCTACGAGCAGTACTTC
CASSLMGIYEQYF
>TRBV4-3|TRBJ1-1|-|-
TGCGCCAGCAGCCAAACCCCCATGAACACTGAAGCTTTCTTT
CASSQTPMNTEAFF
>TRBV6-5|TRBJ2-7|-|-
TGTGCCATCCGGAGGGGAGACAAGGTCGGCGAGCAGTACTTC
CAIRRGDKVGEQYF
>TRBV2|TRBJ2-1|-|-
-
CASKVFGQGARFF
>TRBV30|TRBJ1-2|-|-
TGTGCCTGGAGTGTATCGGGTGTTTCAGGGTTGGTCGATGGCTACACCTTC
CAWSVSGVSGLVDGYTF
>TRBV20-1|TRBJ1-3|-|-
TGCAGTGCTACCCGTCTTAACACCATATATTTT
CSATRLNTIYF
>TRBV11-1|TRBJ2-4|-|-
TGTGCCAGCAGCTTATCCGGCTACGACATTCAGTACTTC
CASSLSGYDIQYF
>TRBV7-6|TRBJ1-1|-|-
TGTGCCAGCAGCATAAACAGGGTGGTGGGCACTGAAGCTTTCTTT
CASSINRVVGTEAFF
>TRBV18|TRBJ2-3|-|-
TGTGCCAGCTCACCCAACGTAGGGAGCACAGATACGCAGTATTTT
CASSPNVGSTDTQYF
>TRBV7-2|TRBJ1-6|-|-
TGTGCCACCAAGGGGTCCCATAATTCACCCCTCCACTTT
CATKGSHNSPLHF
>TRBV6-2/TRBV6-3|TRBJ1-5|-|once
TGTGCCAGCAGTTACTCTGCAGGGGTGGGCAATCAGCCCCAGCATTTT
CASSYSAGVGNQPQHF
>TRBV7-3|TRBJ2-5|TRBD2|-
TGTGCCAGCAGAACTAGCGGGGCGCTGGAGGAGACCCAGTACTTC
CASRTSGALEETQYF
>TRBV5-1|TRBJ2-7|-|-
TGCGCCAGCAGCCCCGGGACAACGTCCTACGAGCAGTACTTC
CASSPGTTSYEQYF
>TRBV28|TRBJ1-2|-|-
TGTGCCAGCTCCTACGGGGCCGGGGTTAACTATGGCTACACCTTC
CASSYGAGVNYGYTF
>TRBV19|TRBJ2-5|-|-
TGTGCCAGTAGTAACCGGGACCCCGGGGAGGAGACCCAGTACTTC
CASSNRDPGEETQYF
>TRBV29-1|TRBJ1-2|-|once
TGCAGCGTTGAAGACGGTAAAAGTGGGGGTAGTGGCGGCTACACCTTC
CSVEDGKSGGSGGYTF
>TRBV6-2/TRBV6-3|TRBJ2-4|-|-
TGTGCCAGCAGTTACGGGCAGGGTCTAGCCAAAAACATTCAGTACTTC
CASSYGQGLAKNIQYF
>TRBV9|TRBJ1-3|-|-
TGTGCCAGCAGCGTAGAACCCGGGAGTGGAAACACCATATATTTT
CASSVEPGSGNTIYF
>TRBV7-8|TRBJ1-4|-|-
TGTGCCAGCAGCTTAGCGGAGGGGCTTAATGAAAAACTGTTTTTT
CASSLAEGLNEKLFF
>TRBV3-1/TRBV3-2|TRBJ1-1|-|once
TGTGCCAGCAGCCCCTACTTACCGTCGGCCGGGGGGCGTAGCACTGAAGCTTTCTTT
CASSPYLPSAGGRSTEAFF
>TRBV12-3/TRBV12-4|TRBJ1-5|-|-
TGTGCCAGCAGTCCGGCCGGTCAGCCCCAGCATTTT
CASSPAGQPQHF
>TRBV10-3|TRBJ1-2|TRBD1|-
TGTGCCATCAGTGACGACAGGGGACGCTATGGCTACACCTTC
CAISDDRGRYGYTF
>TRBV7-6|TRBJ1-3|-|-
TGTGCCAGCAGCTCGCAGACAGTTCTATATTTT
CASSSQTVLYF
>TRBV18|TRBJ2-1|-|-
TGTGCCAGCTCACCACAGACAGGAGACAATGAGCAGTTCTTC
CASSPQTGDNEQFF
>TRBV4-3|TRBJ1-1|TRBD1|-
TGCGCCAGCAAAGGAGTTATCACGGACAGGCGAACTGAAGCTTTCTTT
CASKGVITDRRTEAFF
>TRBV6-5|TRBJ2-3|-|-
TGTGCCAGCAGTTCGCCCGGGGTAGCCGGAGATACGCAGTATTTT
CASSSPGVAGDTQYF
>TRBV6-5|TRBJ1-3|-|-
TGTGCCAGCAGTCCTAGATTCACCTCTGGAAACACCATATATTTT
CASSPRFTSGNTIYF
>TRBV18|TRBJ1-1|-|-
TGTGCCAGCTCACCATCAGTCGGGGGCAGGGGAACTGAAGCTTTCTTT
CASSPSVGGRGTEAFF